The clone carrying this T cell receptor beta chain was seen a handful of times. With a J-beta primer mix and a sample-barcoded 5' primer, a second PCR ran roughly 6 to 12 cycles. MiXCR, applied by TCRdb to the 5' RACE reads, yields one record per CDR3 protein. The data hold under 1,100,000 distinct CDR3 sequences, with approximately 26% observed a single time. The entry originates in a study of blood T cells in healthy people across ages. The junction had 13 bases not matched to a gene; V was cut back by 6 bases and J by 0 bases. The CDR3 sequence is 17 residues long. Looked up from germline, CDR1 is MDHEN and CDR2 is SYDVKM. Total RNA amounts of at least 5 micrograms were extracted per sample. This sample was also put to use in a study of T cells of mothers and their children. That report adds: In this cohort, donors were three healthy Caucasian mothers plus their six children. Sequencing returned over 9.5 million TCR beta CDR3 reads per mother and approximately 3 million per child.

The clonotype was recovered from a girl aged 2-10 years in good health. The rearrangement joins TRBV28 to TRBJ2-7, with 8 bases lining up with TRBD1. Sequenced input: blood. The CDR3 nucleotides are TGTGCCAGCAGCCCCGTCCCAGGGGGCTGGGGCTCCTACGAGCAGTACTTC. Translating it yields CASSPVPGGWGSYEQYF.